This T cell receptor (beta chain) was profiled in a study of TIL therapy for anti-PD-1-resistant metastatic lung cancer. J lost 3 bases, V lost 6 bases, and 7 bases had no gene match. Germline CDR1 SGHTA, CDR2 FQGNSA. CDR3 length: 16 residues. Time point here: pre-treatment sample, taken before nivolumab and TIL therapy. This was the immunoSEQ v3 assay. Sequencing used immunoSEQ multiplex PCR; TCRdb keeps in-frame clones, though not all of them. The sample carries some 50,000 clones, roughly 85% recorded once. This clonotype was obtained from a man in his 70s with non-small cell lung cancer. This material consisted of blood, taken at baseline. The rearrangement uses TRBV7-2 and TRBJ2-3; 12 nucleotides match TRBD2. CDR3 sequence reads: CASSPGLAGMTDTQYF. The CDR3 region has the DNA TGTGCCAGCAGTCCTGGACTAGCGGGGATGACAGATACGCAGTATTTT.